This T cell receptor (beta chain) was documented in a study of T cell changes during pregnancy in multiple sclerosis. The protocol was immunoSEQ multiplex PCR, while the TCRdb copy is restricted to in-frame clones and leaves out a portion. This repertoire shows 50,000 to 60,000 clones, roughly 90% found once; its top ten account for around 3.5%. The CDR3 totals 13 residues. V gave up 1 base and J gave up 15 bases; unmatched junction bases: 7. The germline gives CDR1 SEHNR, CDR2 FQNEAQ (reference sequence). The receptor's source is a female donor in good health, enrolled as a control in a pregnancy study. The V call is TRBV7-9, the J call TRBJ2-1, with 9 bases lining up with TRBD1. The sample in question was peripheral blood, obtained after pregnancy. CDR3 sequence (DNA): TGTGCCAGCAGCTTAGAGTATCTGACAGGGGGGTTCTTC. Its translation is CASSLEYLTGGFF.